Included here is one T cell receptor (beta chain) sequence, with context. Some clones are missing from TCRdb's copy, which holds only in-frame ones; the method was immunoSEQ multiplex PCR. Of 300,000 to 400,000 clones in the sample, more than 75% were seen once. This record belongs to a study of blood T cell repertoires in COVID-19. The CDR3 loop spans 15 amino acids. Germline assignment: CDR1 MNHNY and CDR2 SVGAGI (reference sequence). Unmatched junction bases numbered 3, after V lost 4 bases and J lost 1 base. Two negative PCRs, clearance, or symptom resolution were required of recovered Cohort 3 donors.

The chain has TRBV6-6 and TRBJ2-5, with TRBD1 matching over 10 bases. The specimen sequenced was PBMCs or T cells enriched from blood (not recorded which). The TCR comes from a woman in her 30s who had recovered from COVID-19. The CDR3 sequence is CASSWGQGTQETQYF. The DNA of the CDR3 is TGTGCCAGCAGTTGGGGACAGGGGACCCAAGAGACCCAGTACTTC.